These 8 T cell receptor beta chains share one sample of origin, sequenced in a study of sequential checkpoint blockade in melanoma. Clones were sequenced by immunoSEQ multiplex PCR, and TCRdb holds only the in-frame ones, with some missing. The sample shows more than 9,500 clones, around 73% of them seen only once. As to treatment: randomized to nivolumab then ipilimumab (arm A) or the reverse (arm B). Sequenced material: CD8+ T cells sorted from blood (inferred from file names), taken from a patient given nivolumab and ipilimumab in sequence. All receptors come from a human donor with melanoma.

The chain carries TRBV4-3 and TRBJ2-2; the D gene is possibly TRBD1 (6 bases). V was trimmed by 5 bases and J by 5 bases, leaving 12 bases between them. Germline V gene sequence: CDR1 LGHNA, CDR2 YSLEER. This CDR3 spans 14 amino acids. This CDR3 is CASSRGRGTGELFF. As DNA, the CDR3 is TGCGCCAGCAGCAGGGGGAGAGGAACCGGGGAGCTGTTTTTT.

V is TRBV7-9 and J is TRBJ2-7; 7 nucleotides match TRBD2. This CDR3 contains 13 residues. With 4 bases clipped from V and 3 bases from J, the junction kept 3 bases outside the gene matches. CDR1 is SEHNR and CDR2 is FQNEAQ in the germline V gene (reference sequence). The CDR3 region has the DNA TGTGCCAGCAGCTCTAGCGGACTCTACGAGCAGTACTTC. This encodes CASSSSGLYEQYF.

The V call is TRBV6-4, the J call TRBJ2-2, with D perhaps matching TRBD1 (5 bases). The V gene's germline CDR1 is MRHNA and CDR2 SNTAGT. The CDR3 has 13 residues. The germline V and J ends were trimmed by 2 bases and 5 bases, with 6 bases remaining between them. The CDR3 spells CASSDRGTGELFF. The DNA of the CDR3 is TGTGCCAGCAGTGACAGGGGAACCGGGGAGCTGTTTTTT.

The chain uses TRBV23-1 and TRBJ2-2; D gene uncertain. TRBV23-1 is marked as an open reading frame, function uncertain. This CDR3 contains 15 residues. The V gene lost 3 bases and the J gene lost 0 bases, with 8 bases spanning the gap. The CDR3 sequence: CASSQHSSNTGELFF. The DNA of the CDR3 is TGCGCCAGCAGTCAGCACAGCTCGAACACCGGGGAGCTGTTTTTT.

The chain employs TRBV27 and TRBJ1-1; TRBD1 might be the D (5 bases). Germline values: CDR1 MNHEY, CDR2 SMNVEV (reference sequence). The CDR3 has 13 amino acids. Trimming cost V 5 bases and J 5 bases, with 12 bases left between them. The CDR3 DNA is TGTGCCAGCAGTACATACAGGCTTACTGAAGCTTTCTTT. Translation: CASSTYRLTEAFF.

This chain connects TRBV5-6 to TRBJ2-2; 7 bases are shared with TRBD2. V shed 3 bases and J 5 bases; nucleotides not matched to a gene: 7. Germline values: CDR1 SGHDT, CDR2 YYEEEE. CDR3 size: 15 residues. This CDR3 reads CASSWGGLRTGELFF. The CDR3 nucleotides read TGTGCCAGCAGCTGGGGAGGGCTTCGAACCGGGGAGCTGTTTTTT.

V gene TRBV9 combines with J gene TRBJ2-3, with 9 bases fitting TRBD2. V shed 0 bases, J shed 0 bases, and the junction held 2 bases outside the gene matches. The CDR3 totals 16 residues. Per the germline V gene, CDR1 is SGDLS and CDR2 is YYNGEE. CDR3 protein: CASSVETSGSTDTQYF. In DNA form, the CDR3 reads TGTGCCAGCAGCGTAGAGACTAGCGGTAGCACAGATACGCAGTATTTT.

This clone was observed a handful of times. This chain links TRBV19 with TRBJ2-7; 11 bases line up with TRBD2. V shed 5 bases, J shed 3 bases, and the junction held 6 bases outside the gene matches. CDR3 length equals 15 residues. Germline CDR1 is LNHDA and CDR2 is SQIVND (reference sequence). In DNA form, the CDR3 reads TGTGCCAGTAGTGGGCTAGCGGGAGGCGGCTACGAGCAGTACTTC. This translates into CASSGLAGGGYEQYF.